The TCR beta chain under discussion was sequenced for a study of blood T cell repertoires in COVID-19. Turning to the study itself: Researchers got acute and convalescent COVID-19 samples from the United States, Italy and Spain.

Data came from immunoSEQ multiplex PCR; TCRdb stores just in-frame clones and leaves some out. Counted here are some 290,000 clones, about nine tenths occurring once; the ten biggest clones make up about 11%. Trimming at V came to 2 bases and at J to 4 bases, leaving 7 bases not matched to a gene. Germline V lookup: CDR1 SGHRS, CDR2 YFSETQ. This CDR3 has 15 amino acids. Sequencing was performed on peripheral blood. The chain is built from TRBV5-1 and TRBJ1-1; 8 bases are shared with TRBD1. The TCR originated in a woman younger than 45 with COVID-19, enrolled during active disease. CDR3 coding DNA: TGCGCCAGCAGCTTAACCCAGGGGGCAGCCACTGAAGCTTTCTTT. This translates into CASSLTQGAATEAFF.